This T cell receptor (beta chain) was obtained from a study of siplizumab effects on memory and regulatory T cells. Findings of the study overall: Siplizumab significantly decreased alloreactive sequences from unstimulated CD4+ memory cells. The naive T cell population seemed more diverse than memory cells and seemed a major contributor to the alloresponse.

For every sample, about 10^5 TCR templates were assayed. Measured with immunoSEQ multiplex PCR; TCRdb has only the in-frame clones, and not every one. Altogether some 96,000 clones are present, more than 90% being singletons, with the ten largest covering 0.13% to 0.15%. In the case of this clone: The antigen is not known.

V lost 0 bases and J lost 3; bases outside the gene matches: 5. Per germline, CDR1 SGHAT and CDR2 FQNNGV. The CDR3 has 15 amino acids. This TCR was sampled from a human donor in good health. The chain joins TRBV11-2 to TRBJ2-7, with 7 bases aligning to TRBD2. Material: CD4+ T cells sorted from blood. The CDR3 DNA reads TGTGCCAGCAGCTTAGATCTGGGGGGGTTCTACGAGCAGTACTTC. It yields the protein CASSLDLGGFYEQYF.